This T cell receptor beta chain was documented in a study of blood T cell repertoires in COVID-19. For the study at large: PBMCs, B-cell-depleted T cells, or T cells were the source of the cDNA or gDNA that made up the material.

This table comes from immunoSEQ multiplex PCR, and its TCRdb copy is limited to in-frame clones, with some not included. Here the sample spans 250,000 or so clones, about 85% being singletons. The CDR3 loop spans 13 amino acids. The germline gives CDR1 KGHSH, CDR2 LQKENI. V lost 2 bases, J lost 3 bases, and 7 bases lay in between. This clone showed up just once. This rearrangement joins TRBV18 to TRBJ2-5; D not resolved. The sample comprised peripheral blood. This clonotype was obtained from a woman between 55 and 75 years old with active or convalescent COVID-19. CDR3 residues: CASSPRSEETQYF. The CDR3, as DNA: TGTGCCAGCTCACCAAGATCGGAAGAGACCCAGTACTTC.